Each of the 26 T cell receptor beta chains below was sequenced from the same sample in a study of blood T cell repertoires in COVID-19. TCRdb's copy holds only in-frame clones and misses some; the assay was immunoSEQ multiplex PCR. The data hold some 70,000 clones, with approximately 91% observed a single time. The sample comprised peripheral blood. Receptor source: a human donor in a cohort sampled during active COVID-19.

This clone was observed once. The chain links TRBV5-1 to TRBJ2-7; 11 bases line up with TRBD1. The CDR3 extends over 15 amino acids. After removal of 4 bases from V and 3 bases from J, the junction contained 6 bases not matched to a gene. From germline, CDR1 is SGHRS and CDR2 YFSETQ. The CDR3 sequence is CASSRGDRGNYEQYF. In nucleotides, the CDR3 is TGCGCCAGCAGCCGGGGGGACAGGGGGAACTACGAGCAGTACTTC. Full variable domain (missing parts from reference TRBV5-1 and TRBJ2-7): KAGVTQTPRYLIKTRGQQVTLSCSPISGHRSVSWYQQTPGQGLQFLFEYFSETQRNKGNFPGRFSGRQFSNSRSEMNVSTLELGDSALYLCASSRGDRGNYEQYFGPGTRLTVT.

V gene TRBV24-1 combines with J gene TRBJ2-3; 7 bases match TRBD1. The CDR3 extends over 16 amino acids. Germline V CDR1 and CDR2: KGHDR, SFDVKD. After removal of 1 base from V and 4 bases from J, the junction contained 7 bases not matched to a gene. DNA of the CDR3: TGTGCCACCAGTGATTTAGGAAAGGGGGCTTCAGATACGCAGTATTTT. Amino acid sequence: CATSDLGKGASDTQYF.

V gene TRBV30 combines with J gene TRBJ1-2, with a tentative D call TRBD1 (6 bases). CDR3 length: 13 residues. V was trimmed by 6 bases and J by 5 bases, leaving 16 bases between them. CDR1 and CDR2 (germline): GTSNPN, SVGIG (reference sequence). CDR3 in DNA: TGTGCCTGCCGCCGGGACACCAAGTATGGCTACACCTTC. It codes for CACRRDTKYGYTF.

The rearrangement uses TRBV9 and TRBJ2-5, with D possibly matching TRBD2 (5 bases). This CDR3 region has 14 residues. Germline CDR1 and CDR2: SGDLS and YYNGEE. Trimming shortened V by 2 bases and J by 3 bases, and 11 bases separated the two germline ends. DNA for the CDR3: TGTGCCAGCAGCGTTTTAGACGGGAAAGAGACCCAGTACTTC. Its translation is CASSVLDGKETQYF.

The V gene is TRBV24-1, the J gene TRBJ2-1; D possibly corresponds to TRBD2 (6 bases). The V gene lost 5 bases and the J gene lost 7 bases, with 20 bases spanning the gap. The germline gives CDR1 KGHDR, CDR2 SFDVKD. The CDR3 consists of 16 residues. CDR3 nucleotides: TGTGCCACCAGTGCATCCTTGGCGGGATCGGGTAATGAGCAGTTCTTC. Translated: CATSASLAGSGNEQFF.

The genes are TRBV5-1 and TRBJ1-1; D is unresolved. V lost 1 base and J lost 1, with 11 bases in between. This CDR3 is built from 15 residues. Germline V gene data show CDR1 as SGHRS and CDR2 as YFSETQ. The CDR3 nucleotides read TGCGCCAGCAGCTTGACTAGGGTTGGGAACACTGAAGCTTTCTTT. Its translation is CASSLTRVGNTEAFF.

The rearrangement links TRBV7-2 to TRBJ2-1, with a tentative D call TRBD1 (6 bases). The CDR3 is 13 amino acids. The ends were cut back, 6 bases at V and 9 bases at J, with 15 bases in the middle. Germline V gene lookup returns CDR1 SGHTA and CDR2 FQGNSA. The CDR3 loop reads CASRSLSGVEQFF. In DNA, the CDR3 is TGTGCCAGCAGAAGCCTCTCAGGGGTTGAGCAGTTCTTC.

CDR3 sequence (DNA): TGTGCCAGCAGCTTAGGGGCGGGTTACTCTGGGGCCAACGTCCTGACTTTC. Its protein is CASSLGAGYSGANVLTF. The chain couples TRBV7-2 to TRBJ2-6; D possibly corresponds to TRBD2 (5 bases). Trimming shortened V by 1 base and J by 0 bases, and 10 bases separated the two germline ends. The CDR3 is 17 amino acids. The germline gives CDR1 SGHTA, CDR2 FQGNSA.

The chain has TRBV30 and TRBJ2-5; maybe TRBD1 (6 bases). Between the trimmed V and J ends, which lost 4 bases and 5 bases, there was a span of 20 bases. The CDR3 extends over 15 amino acids. The V gene's germline CDR1 is GTSNPN and CDR2 SVGIG (reference sequence). The CDR3 DNA sequence: TGTGCCTGGAACCCTTTACAGGGATTTAGCGAGACCCAGTACTTC. It is translated as CAWNPLQGFSETQYF.

The J gene is TRBJ2-5, the V gene TRBV7-2, with 9 bases matching TRBD1. CDR3 size: 15 residues. In germline, CDR1 is SGHTA, CDR2 FQGNSA. V lost 2 bases, J lost 5 bases, and 6 bases stayed unmatched. CDR3 bases: TGTGCCAGCAGCTTACCGCCGGACAGGGGTGAGACCCAGTACTTC. Its translation: CASSLPPDRGETQYF.

This sequence joins TRBV9 and TRBJ1-2; D may be TRBD1 (5 bases). From germline, CDR1 is SGDLS and CDR2 YYNGEE. This CDR3 is 16 amino acids long. Deletions cut 0 bases from V and 0 bases from J, with 12 bases between. CDR3 in amino acids: CASSVEVGGANYGYTF. The CDR3 DNA is TGTGCCAGCAGCGTAGAGGTCGGGGGAGCTAACTATGGCTACACCTTC.

The chain employs TRBV4-2 and TRBJ2-1, with a possible D match to TRBD1 (6 bases). Trimming took 3 bases from V and 9 from J, leaving 12 bases between them. CDR1 LGHNA and CDR2 YNFKEQ come from the germline V gene. This CDR3 region has 13 residues. DNA of the CDR3: TGTGCCAGCAGCCAGGACAGAACGGGTGAGCAGTTCTTC. Amino acids: CASSQDRTGEQFF.

The gene calls are TRBV6-2 or TRBV6-3 and TRBJ2-7; no definite D call. The CDR3 contains 14 residues. Germline-derived CDR1 and CDR2 are MNHEY and SVGEGT. Between the trimmed V and J ends, which lost 2 bases and 4 bases, there was a span of 12 bases. The CDR3 loop is CASSYASLNYEQYF. For the CDR3, the DNA is TGTGCCAGCAGTTACGCAAGCCTCAATTACGAGCAGTACTTC.

The chain joins TRBV18 to TRBJ2-7; 8 nucleotides line up with TRBD1. Trimming took 4 bases from V and 2 from J; bases not matched to a gene: 1. Germline CDR1 reads KGHSH; CDR2 reads LQKENI. The CDR3 has 13 amino acids. CDR3 DNA: TGTGCCAGCTCACAGGGACAGGCCTACGAGCAGTACTTC. Protein sequence: CASSQGQAYEQYF. The complete variable domain, with remaining parts taken from reference TRBV18 and TRBJ2-7, reads NAGVMQNPRHLVRRRGQEARLRCSPMKGHSHVYWYRQLPEEGLKFMVYLQKENIIDESGMPKERFSAEFPKEGPSILRIQQVVRGDSAAYFCASSQGQAYEQYFGPGTRLTVT.

Only one count was recorded for this clone. The rearrangement links TRBV5-1 to TRBJ2-7; unclear D gene. Germline V lookup: CDR1 SGHRS, CDR2 YFSETQ. The ends were cut back, 0 bases at V and 1 base at J, with 8 bases in the middle. The CDR3 is 14 residues long. The CDR3 here is CASSLGYTSYEQYF. The CDR3 region has the DNA TGCGCCAGCAGCTTGGGGTACACGTCCTACGAGCAGTACTTC.

The V and J genes are TRBV7-2 and TRBJ1-2, with 7 bases fitting TRBD1. This CDR3 contains 16 residues. V lost 0 bases to trimming and J lost 8 bases; unmatched junction nucleotides: 12. Germline CDR1 is SGHTA and CDR2 is FQGNSA. DNA of the CDR3: TGTGCCAGCAGCTTAGCGATGTTACAGGGGACCTGGGGCTACACCTTC. This codes for CASSLAMLQGTWGYTF.

This clone is large (0.1 to 1%) within its sample. The chain has TRBV4-3 and TRBJ1-6, with 10 bases identical to TRBD1. The CDR3 extends over 20 amino acids. V shed 3 bases, J shed 0 bases, and the junction held 11 bases outside the gene matches. Germline-derived CDR1 and CDR2 are LGHNA and YSLEER. CDR3 sequence (DNA): TGCGCCAGCAGCCAGGGGACAGGGGACGGAGTAAGCTCCTATAATTCACCCCTCCACTTT. Its translation is CASSQGTGDGVSSYNSPLHF.

This clone occurred once. The rearrangement links TRBV7-2 to TRBJ2-3, with D uncertain. The CDR3 covers 12 residues. Germline CDR1 reads SGHTA; CDR2 reads FQGNSA. V dropped 6 bases and J dropped 9 bases, with 13 bases sitting between them. This CDR3 reads CASSSWQATQYF. The CDR3 DNA reads TGTGCCAGCAGTTCATGGCAGGCGACGCAGTATTTT.

This clone was picked up a small number of times. CDR3 residues: CASSQDLGAQPQHF. In DNA form, the CDR3 reads TGTGCCAGCAGCCAAGATCTGGGGGCACAGCCCCAGCATTTT. This rearrangement joins TRBV3-1 (or the pseudogene TRBV3-2) to TRBJ1-5; the D gene is possibly TRBD1 (6 bases). In germline, CDR1 is LGHDT, CDR2 YNNKEL (reference sequence). This CDR3 comprises 14 residues. Trimming shortened V by 0 bases and J by 7 bases, and 10 bases separated the two germline ends.

The CDR3 nucleotides read TGTGCCAGCAGCGGGTCGCGACAGGGAACTGAAGCTTTCTTT. It encodes CASSGSRQGTEAFF. The chain combines TRBV2 with TRBJ1-1, with TRBD1 matching over 7 bases. The CDR3 sequence is 14 residues long. Trimming at V came to 6 bases and at J to 5 bases, leaving 9 bases not matched to a gene. Germline lookup yields CDR1 SNHLY and CDR2 FYNNEI. Filled out from reference TRBV2 and TRBJ1-1, the complete variable domain reads EPEVTQTPSHQVTQMGQEVILRCVPISNHLYFYWYRQILGQKVEFLVSFYNNEISEKSEIFDDQFSVERPDGSNFTLKIRSTKLEDSAMYFCASSGSRQGTEAFFGQGTRLTVV.

The count of this clone is one. V gene TRBV2 combines with J gene TRBJ2-1; 11 bases match TRBD2. CDR3 length: 13 amino acids. J was trimmed by 14 bases and V by 4 bases; bases with no gene match: 7. Per the germline V gene, CDR1 is SNHLY and CDR2 is FYNNEI. CDR3 in DNA: TGTGCCAGCAGTGGAACCACTAGCGGGAGTGAGTTCTTC. This gives the protein CASSGTTSGSEFF.

The chain combines TRBV11-2 with TRBJ2-2, with D perhaps TRBD1 (6 bases). The CDR3 loop spans 17 amino acids. Between the trimmed V and J ends, which lost 5 bases and 4 bases, there was a span of 20 bases. Germline V gene lookup returns CDR1 SGHAT and CDR2 FQNNGV. The CDR3 loop is CASSQSDRIKVTGELFF. In nucleotides, the CDR3 is TGTGCCAGCAGCCAATCGGACAGAATAAAGGTCACCGGGGAGCTGTTTTTT.

The chain is built from TRBV2 and TRBJ1-4; D uncertain. The V end lost 3 bases, the J end lost 5 bases, and 7 bases lay between the germline ends. Germline V gene sequence: CDR1 SNHLY, CDR2 FYNNEI. CDR3 size: 13 residues. CDR3 sequence (DNA): TGTGCCAGCAGTGATAGAGGAAATGAAAAACTGTTTTTT. Its protein product is CASSDRGNEKLFF.

The V and J genes are TRBV11-2 and TRBJ1-4; 8 bases match TRBD1. Losses at the gene ends were 5 bases for V and 10 bases for J; bases not matched to a gene: 9. The CDR3 has 14 amino acids. The V gene's germline CDR1 is SGHAT and CDR2 FQNNGV. The CDR3 region has the DNA TGTGCCAGCAGCCGTCCCGGGACAGGAGGAAAACTGTTTTTT. This sequence encodes CASSRPGTGGKLFF.

The sample holds a few counts of this clone. The chain has TRBV30 and TRBJ1-5, with 9 nucleotides matching TRBD1. V dropped 3 bases and J dropped 6; count of bases not matched to a gene: 3. CDR3 length equals 13 residues. Germline V gene data show CDR1 as GTSNPN and CDR2 as SVGIG (reference sequence). The CDR3 DNA follows: TGTGCCTGGAGCTTACAGGGGGCTCAGCCCCAGCATTTT. This sequence encodes CAWSLQGAQPQHF.

The V gene is TRBV19, the J gene TRBJ1-1, with 10 bases identical to TRBD1. J gave up 4 bases and V 5 bases, and 4 bases lay outside the gene matches. This CDR3 has 14 amino acids. Germline V gene sequence: CDR1 LNHDA, CDR2 SQIVND (reference sequence). CDR3 in DNA: TGTGCCAGTAGTTCCGACAGGGGGCCCACTGAAGCTTTCTTT. Amino acid sequence: CASSSDRGPTEAFF.